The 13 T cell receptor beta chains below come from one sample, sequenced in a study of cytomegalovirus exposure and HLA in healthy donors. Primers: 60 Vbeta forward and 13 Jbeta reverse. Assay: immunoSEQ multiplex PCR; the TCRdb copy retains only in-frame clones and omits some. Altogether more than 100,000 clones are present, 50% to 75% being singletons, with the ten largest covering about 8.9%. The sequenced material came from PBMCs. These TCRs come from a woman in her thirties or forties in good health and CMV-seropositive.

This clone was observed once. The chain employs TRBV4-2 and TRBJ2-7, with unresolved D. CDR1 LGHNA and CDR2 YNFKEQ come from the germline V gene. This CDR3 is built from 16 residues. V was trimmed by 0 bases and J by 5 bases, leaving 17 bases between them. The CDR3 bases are TGTGCCAGCAGCCAAGAGGGCCAGAAAGGTCTTAACGAGCAGTACTTC. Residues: CASSQEGQKGLNEQYF.

CDR3 protein: CASSLQGGGQPQHF. In DNA, the CDR3 is TGTGCCAGCAGTTTACAGGGGGGCGGGCAGCCCCAGCATTTT. The rearrangement uses TRBV6-5 and TRBJ1-5, with 8 bases matching TRBD1. Germline V lookup: CDR1 MNHEY, CDR2 SVGAGI. Trimming at V came to 4 bases and at J to 7 bases, leaving 6 bases not matched to a gene. The CDR3 consists of 14 residues.

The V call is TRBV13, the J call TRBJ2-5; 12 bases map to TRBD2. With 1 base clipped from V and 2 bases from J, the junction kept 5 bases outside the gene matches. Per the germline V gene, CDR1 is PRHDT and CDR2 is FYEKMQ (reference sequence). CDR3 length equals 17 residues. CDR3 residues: CASSLVSSGREQETQYF. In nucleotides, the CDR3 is TGTGCCAGCAGCTTAGTTTCTAGCGGGAGGGAACAAGAGACCCAGTACTTC.

DNA for the CDR3: TGTGCCAGCAGCCCCGCCAGGGACAGGGAACAGTATGGCTACACCTTC. The encoded protein is CASSPARDREQYGYTF. This chain links TRBV21-1 with TRBJ1-2; TRBD1 was called by the table and not checked on the DNA. TRBV21-1 is a recognized pseudogene. There are 16 residues in the CDR3.

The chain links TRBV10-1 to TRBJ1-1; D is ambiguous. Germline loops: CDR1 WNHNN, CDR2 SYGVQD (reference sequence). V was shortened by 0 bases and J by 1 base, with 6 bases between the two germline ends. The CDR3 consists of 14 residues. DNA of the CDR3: TGCGCCAGCAGTGAGTCCCAGCGGAACACTGAAGCTTTCTTT. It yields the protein CASSESQRNTEAFF.

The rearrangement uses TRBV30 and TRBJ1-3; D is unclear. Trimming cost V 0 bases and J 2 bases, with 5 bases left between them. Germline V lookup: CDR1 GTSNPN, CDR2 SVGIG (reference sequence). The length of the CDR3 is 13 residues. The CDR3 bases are TGTGCCTGGAGTGTTACAACTGGAAACACCATATATTTT. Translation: CAWSVTTGNTIYF.

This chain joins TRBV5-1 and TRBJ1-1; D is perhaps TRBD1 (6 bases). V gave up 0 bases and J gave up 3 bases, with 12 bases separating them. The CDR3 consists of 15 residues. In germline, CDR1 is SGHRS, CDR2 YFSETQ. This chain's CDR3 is CASSLEPAGDTEAFF. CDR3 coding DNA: TGCGCCAGCAGCTTGGAGCCCGCAGGGGACACTGAAGCTTTCTTT. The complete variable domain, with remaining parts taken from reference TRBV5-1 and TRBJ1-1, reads KAGVTQTPRYLIKTRGQQVTLSCSPISGHRSVSWYQQTPGQGLQFLFEYFSETQRNKGNFPGRFSGRQFSNSRSEMNVSTLELGDSALYLCASSLEPAGDTEAFFGQGTRLTVV.

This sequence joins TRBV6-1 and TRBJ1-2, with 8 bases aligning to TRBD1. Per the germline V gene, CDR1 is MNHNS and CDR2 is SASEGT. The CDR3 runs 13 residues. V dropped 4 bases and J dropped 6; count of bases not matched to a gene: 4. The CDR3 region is CASSGTGQDGYTF. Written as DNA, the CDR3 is TGTGCCAGCAGTGGGACAGGGCAAGATGGCTACACCTTC.

This CDR3 reads CASSHTAVGGGPSYEQYF. In DNA, the CDR3 is TGTGCCAGCAGTCACACGGCCGTGGGCGGGGGGCCGAGCTACGAGCAGTACTTC. J is TRBJ2-7 and V is TRBV25-1; 8 bases are a match to TRBD2. V trimming: 5 bases; J trimming: 3 bases; junction bases outside the gene matches: 18. Germline lookup yields CDR1 MGHDK and CDR2 SYGVNS. CDR3 size: 18 residues.

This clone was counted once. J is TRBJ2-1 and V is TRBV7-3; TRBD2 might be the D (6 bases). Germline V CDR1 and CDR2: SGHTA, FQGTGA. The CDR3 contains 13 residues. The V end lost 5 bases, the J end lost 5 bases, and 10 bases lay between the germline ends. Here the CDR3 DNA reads TGTGCCAGCAGCCCGGAGGGAAACAATGAGCAGTTCTTC. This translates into CASSPEGNNEQFF.

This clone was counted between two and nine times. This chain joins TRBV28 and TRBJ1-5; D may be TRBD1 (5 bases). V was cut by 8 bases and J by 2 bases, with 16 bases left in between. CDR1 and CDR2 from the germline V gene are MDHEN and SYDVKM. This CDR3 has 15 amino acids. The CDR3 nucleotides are TGTGCCAGCTATCGGCCGGGGGAGGGCAATCAGCCCCAGCATTTT. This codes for CASYRPGEGNQPQHF.

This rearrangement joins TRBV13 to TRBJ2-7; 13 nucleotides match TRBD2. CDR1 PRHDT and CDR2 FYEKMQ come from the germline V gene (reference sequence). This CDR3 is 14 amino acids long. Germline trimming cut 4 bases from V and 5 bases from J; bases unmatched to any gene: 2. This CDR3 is CASSSGTSGNEQYF. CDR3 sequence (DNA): TGTGCCAGCAGCTCCGGGACTAGCGGGAACGAGCAGTACTTC.

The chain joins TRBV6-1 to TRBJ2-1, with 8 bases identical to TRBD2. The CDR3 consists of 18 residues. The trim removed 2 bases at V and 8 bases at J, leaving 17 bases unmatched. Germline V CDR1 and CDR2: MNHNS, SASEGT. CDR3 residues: CASSERPHFKREYDEQFF. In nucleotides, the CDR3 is TGTGCCAGCAGTGAAAGGCCCCACTTCAAGCGGGAGTACGATGAGCAGTTCTTC.